This T cell receptor (beta chain) is from a study of technical replicates of blood from a handful of donors. TCRdb keeps only in-frame clones here, not all; method: immunoSEQ multiplex PCR. The sample holds over 50,000 clones, about 89% seen once. Germline CDR1 reads SGHVS; CDR2 reads FNYEAQ. The CDR3 length is 19 residues. J lost 0 bases, V lost 1 base, and 12 bases had no gene match. The chain links TRBV7-6 to TRBJ2-1, with TRBD2 identical over 7 bases. This receptor was identified in a human donor in good health. Some clones in this sample may be carry-over from other donors' samples. The sample comprised PBMCs. CDR3 residues: CASSLGPLRGGVSYNEQFF. The CDR3 DNA sequence: TGTGCCAGCAGCTTAGGGCCCTTGCGTGGGGGGGTCTCCTACAATGAGCAGTTCTTC.